The clone carrying this T cell receptor (beta chain) was found many times. The CDR3 contains 15 residues. J gave up 4 bases and V 3 bases, and 6 bases lay outside the gene matches. Using its own MiXCR run on the 5' RACE reads, TCRdb lists one record per CDR3 protein. The repertoire holds fewer than 900,000 distinct CDR3 sequences, with roughly 18% as singletons. This sample stems from a study of identical twins. This same sample was also part of a study on T cells expressing NK-cell markers. That paper states: Among CD8+ T cells from about 6 donors, dominant NKG2C+ clonotypes accounted for about 1.0-7.0%. It was still unclear whether expanded NKG2C+ T cell clones were HCMV specific.

Sequencing was performed on PBMCs. The rearrangement uses TRBV12-3 or TRBV12-4 and TRBJ2-1; 7 nucleotides agree with TRBD1. This TCR derives from a young woman in good health. This chain's CDR3 is CASSFQGGSYNEQFF. CDR3 DNA sequence: TGTGCCAGCAGTTTTCAAGGGGGCAGTTACAATGAGCAGTTCTTC.